This T cell receptor beta chain was recovered during a study of cytomegalovirus exposure and HLA in healthy donors. The PCR contained 60 Vbeta and 13 Jbeta primers. Produced via immunoSEQ multiplex PCR; TCRdb's table is partial and in-frame only. The sample carries 200,000 to 250,000 clones, over 70% recorded once. A word on this clone: Antigen unknown.

Germline loops: CDR1 WNHNN, CDR2 SYGVQD (reference sequence). The CDR3 is 16 amino acids. V was clipped by 1 base and J by 1 base, with 12 bases between them. Whole-study findings and limits: The likely explanation for a cluster of highly shared sequence variants was sequencing artifact. Most TCR sequences were rare, but some public TCRs occurred in many donors.

Input material: PBMCs. V gene TRBV10-1 combines with J gene TRBJ2-3, with D maybe TRBD2 (7 bases). This clonotype was obtained from a boy younger than 10 in good health and CMV-seronegative. The CDR3 sequence: CASSELVGGRTDTQYF. CDR3 DNA: TGCGCCAGCAGTGAGTTAGTCGGGGGGCGCACAGATACGCAGTATTTT.